This T cell receptor (beta chain) was profiled in a study of CD8 T cell repertoires and HIV-1 epitope variants. Trimming left V 8 bases short and J 7 bases short, with 11 bases between. The CDR3 spans 11 residues. Germline V lookup: CDR1 MNHEY, CDR2 SMNVEV (reference sequence). This clone was found a few times. Data came from immunoSEQ multiplex PCR; TCRdb stores just in-frame clones and leaves some out. Among about 95,000 clones listed, roughly 77% were seen once. The sequencing input was uncultured baseline CD8+ T cells from peripheral blood mononuclear cells (PBMCs). The V gene is TRBV27, the J gene TRBJ1-2; D gene uncertain. This clonotype originated in a male donor with HIV. This CDR3 is CASGSESGYTF. CDR3 in DNA: TGTGCCAGCGGATCGGAGAGTGGCTACACCTTC.